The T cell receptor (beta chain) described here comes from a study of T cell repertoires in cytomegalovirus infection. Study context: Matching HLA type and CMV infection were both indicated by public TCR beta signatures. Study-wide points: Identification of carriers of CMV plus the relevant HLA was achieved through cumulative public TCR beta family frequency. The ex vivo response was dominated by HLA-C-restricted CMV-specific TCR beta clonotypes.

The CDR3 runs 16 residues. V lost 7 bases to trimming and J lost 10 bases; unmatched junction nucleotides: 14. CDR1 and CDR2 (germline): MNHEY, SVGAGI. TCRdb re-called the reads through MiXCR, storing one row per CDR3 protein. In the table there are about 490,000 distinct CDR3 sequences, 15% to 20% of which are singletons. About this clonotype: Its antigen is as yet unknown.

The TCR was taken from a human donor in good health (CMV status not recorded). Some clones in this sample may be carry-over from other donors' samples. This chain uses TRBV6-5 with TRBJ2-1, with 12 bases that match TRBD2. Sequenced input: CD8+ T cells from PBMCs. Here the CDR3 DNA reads TGTGCCAGCAAAGGGCAGGCTAGCGGGAGGGCAATCGAGCAGTTCTTC. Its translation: CASKGQASGRAIEQFF.